This T cell receptor (beta chain) is drawn from a study of beta chain features in type 1 diabetes. Findings of the study overall: Type 1 diabetes patients had VDJ junctions that carried fewer insertions and more deletions.

The CDR3 runs to 14 residues. With 3 bases removed from V and 4 bases from J, the gap between germline ends came to 12 bases. Germline loops: CDR1 KGHSH, CDR2 LQKENI. This clone was detected a few times. No antigen is known for it. The study reverse transcribed the entire isolated RNA, so it sequenced expressed TCRB transcripts. Roughly 3.6 million reads, on average, came from each naive, central memory and regulatory T cell sample. Libraries were prepared by immunoSEQ multiplex PCR; TCRdb keeps only in-frame clonotypes and omits some of them. This sample has about 340,000 clones; 8% occur once, and the top ten carry 0.44%. Every donor provided one heparinised blood draw, which averaged approximately 120 mL. A CD45RO/CCR7/CD25/CD127/CD95/CD27 panel sorted naive, central memory, regulatory and stem cell-like memory CD4+ cells.

The sequence derives from a woman under 30 in good health. The gene calls are TRBV18 and TRBJ2-5; possible D gene TRBD2, 6 bases. Sequenced material: central memory CD4+ T cells from blood. In DNA, the CDR3 is TGTGCCAGCTCACCGGAGGGTTTGGGAGAGACCCAGTACTTC. Its translation is CASSPEGLGETQYF.